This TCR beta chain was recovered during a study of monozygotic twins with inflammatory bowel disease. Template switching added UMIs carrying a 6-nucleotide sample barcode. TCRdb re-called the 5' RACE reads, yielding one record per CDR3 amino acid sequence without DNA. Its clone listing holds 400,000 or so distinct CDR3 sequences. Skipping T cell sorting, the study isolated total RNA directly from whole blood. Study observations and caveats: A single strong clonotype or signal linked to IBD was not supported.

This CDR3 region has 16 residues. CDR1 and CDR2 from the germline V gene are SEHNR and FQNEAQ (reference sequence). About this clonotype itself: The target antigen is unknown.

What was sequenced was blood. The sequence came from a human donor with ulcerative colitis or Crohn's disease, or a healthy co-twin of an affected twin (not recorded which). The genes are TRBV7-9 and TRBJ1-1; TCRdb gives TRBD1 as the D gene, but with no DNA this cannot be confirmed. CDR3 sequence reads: CASSFPTPGAGAEAFF.